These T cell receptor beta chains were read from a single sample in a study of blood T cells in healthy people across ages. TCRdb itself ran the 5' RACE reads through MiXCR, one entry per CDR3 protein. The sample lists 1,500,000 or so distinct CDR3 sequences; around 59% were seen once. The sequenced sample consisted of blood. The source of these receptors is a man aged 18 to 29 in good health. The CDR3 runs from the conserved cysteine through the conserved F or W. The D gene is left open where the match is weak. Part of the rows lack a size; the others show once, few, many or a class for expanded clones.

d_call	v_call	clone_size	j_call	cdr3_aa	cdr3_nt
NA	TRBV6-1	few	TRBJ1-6	CASSDLIPGSNSPLHF	TGTGCCAGCAGTGATCTCATTCCGGGGTCAAATTCACCCCTCCACTTT
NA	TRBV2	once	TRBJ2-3	CTSSAWDSLRTDTQYF	TGTACCAGCAGTGCCTGGGACTCTCTCCGCACAGATACGCAGTATTTT
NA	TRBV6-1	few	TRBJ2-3	CASRGYRGTDTQYF	TGTGCCAGCAGGGGGTATAGGGGAACAGATACGCAGTATTTT
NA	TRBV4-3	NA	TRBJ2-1	CASSQDLAGGLGNEQFF	TGCGCCAGCAGCCAGGACCTCGCAGGGGGGTTAGGGAATGAGCAGTTCTTC
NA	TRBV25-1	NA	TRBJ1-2	CASSDVSVYGYTF	TGTGCCAGCAGTGACGTCAGCGTCTATGGCTACACCTTC
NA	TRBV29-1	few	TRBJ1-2	CSVERAGDHGYTF	TGCAGCGTTGAAAGGGCAGGGGACCATGGCTACACCTTC
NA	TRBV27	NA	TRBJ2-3	CASKSRAGTDTQYF	TGTGCCAGCAAGAGTAGGGCTGGCACAGATACGCAGTATTTT
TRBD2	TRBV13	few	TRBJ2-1	CASSSPGLAWFF	TGTGCCAGCAGCTCGCCGGGACTAGCATGGTTCTTC
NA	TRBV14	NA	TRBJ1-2	CASSHIETGSSGYTF	TGTGCCAGCAGCCATATTGAGACAGGATCTTCTGGCTACACCTTC
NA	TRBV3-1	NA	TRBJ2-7	CASSQVKHEQYF	TGTGCCAGCAGCCAAGTCAAGCACGAGCAGTACTTC
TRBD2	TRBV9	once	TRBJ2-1	CASSVVPLAGGLDEQFF	TGTGCCAGCAGCGTAGTTCCACTAGCGGGAGGGTTGGATGAGCAGTTCTTC
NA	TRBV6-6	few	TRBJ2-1	CASSPQLGGGNEQFF	TGTGCCAGCAGTCCCCAACTCGGGGGAGGCAATGAGCAGTTCTTC
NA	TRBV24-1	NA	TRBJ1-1	CATSHQQANTEAFF	TGTGCCACGTCCCACCAGCAGGCCAACACTGAAGCTTTCTTT
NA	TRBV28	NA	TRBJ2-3	CASSPPLSGSTDTQYF	TGTGCCAGCAGTCCTCCACTCAGCGGGAGCACAGATACGCAGTATTTT
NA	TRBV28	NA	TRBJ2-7	CASSAWGGQAEQYF	TGTGCCAGCAGCGCGTGGGGGGGGCAGGCCGAGCAGTACTTC
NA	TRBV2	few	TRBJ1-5	CASSDHYQPQHF	TGTGCCAGCAGTGATCATTATCAGCCCCAGCATTTT
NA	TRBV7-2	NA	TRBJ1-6	CASSFDGQMQNSPLHF	TGTGCCAGCAGCTTCGACGGGCAAATGCAGAATTCACCCCTCCACTTT
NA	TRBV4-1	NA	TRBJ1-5	CASRRNSDSNQPQHF	TGCGCCAGCAGACGCAACTCTGATAGCAATCAGCCCCAGCATTTT
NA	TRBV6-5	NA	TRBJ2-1	CASRPDIPGPSGEQFF	TGTGCCAGCAGACCCGACATACCGGGCCCCTCTGGTGAGCAGTTCTTC
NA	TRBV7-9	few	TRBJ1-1	CASSLAALNTEAFF	TGTGCCAGCAGCTTAGCGGCCTTGAACACTGAAGCTTTCTTT
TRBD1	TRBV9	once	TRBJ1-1	CASSVGQGGANTEAFF	TGTGCCAGCAGCGTAGGTCAGGGGGGGGCGAACACTGAAGCTTTCTTT
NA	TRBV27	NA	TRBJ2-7	CASGTSGGREQYF	TGTGCCAGCGGCACTTCAGGGGGGCGCGAGCAGTACTTC
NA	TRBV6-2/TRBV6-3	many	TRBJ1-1	CASSDPTGTEAFF	TGTGCCAGCAGTGATCCGACGGGCACTGAAGCTTTCTTT
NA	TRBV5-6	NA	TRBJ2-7	CASDDRGGFEQYF	TGTGCCAGCGATGACAGGGGAGGGTTCGAGCAGTACTTC
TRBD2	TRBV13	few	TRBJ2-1	CASSLTAGTSNGQFF	TGTGCCAGCAGCTTAACCGCCGGGACTAGCAATGGGCAGTTCTTC
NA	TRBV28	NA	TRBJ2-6	CASTLEWGTGANVLTF	TGTGCCAGCACGCTTGAATGGGGAACTGGGGCCAACGTCCTGACTTTC
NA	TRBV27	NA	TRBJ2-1	CATKGGLNEQFF	TGTGCCACCAAGGGGGGCCTGAATGAGCAGTTCTTC
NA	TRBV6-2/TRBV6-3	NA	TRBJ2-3	CASSYSDENTQYF	TGTGCCAGCAGTTACTCCGATGAGAATACGCAGTATTTT
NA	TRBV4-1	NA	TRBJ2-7	CASSQEALLSYEQYF	TGCGCCAGCAGCCAAGAGGCACTCCTCTCCTACGAGCAGTACTTC
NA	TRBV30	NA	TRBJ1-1	CAWSLNTEAFF	TGTGCCTGGAGTTTGAACACTGAAGCTTTCTTT
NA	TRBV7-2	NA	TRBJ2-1	CVSSYSQENEQFF	TGTGTCAGCAGCTATAGCCAAGAGAATGAGCAGTTCTTC
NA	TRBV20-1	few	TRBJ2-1	CSASFEQFF	TGCAGTGCAAGCTTTGAGCAGTTCTTC
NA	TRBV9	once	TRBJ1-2	CASSVEPAGNYGYTF	TGTGCCAGCAGCGTAGAGCCGGCAGGGAACTATGGCTACACCTTC
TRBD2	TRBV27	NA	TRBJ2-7	CASRPLARPEQYF	TGTGCCAGCAGGCCACTAGCGCGCCCGGAGCAGTACTTC
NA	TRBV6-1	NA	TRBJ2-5	CATDGRGALQETQYF	TGTGCCACCGACGGTCGGGGCGCACTCCAAGAGACCCAGTACTTC
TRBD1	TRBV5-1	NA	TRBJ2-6	CASSSGQGTRGANVLTF	TGCGCCAGCAGCTCTGGACAGGGGACTCGAGGGGCCAACGTCCTGACTTTC